Listed below are T cell receptor beta chains from one sample, sequenced in a study of blood T cell repertoires in COVID-19. TCRdb's copy holds only in-frame clones and misses some; the assay was immunoSEQ multiplex PCR. The sample shows around 41,000 clones, 80% to 90% of them seen only once. The sequencing sample was made of peripheral blood. The receptor set was obtained from a human donor in a cohort sampled during active COVID-19. The CDR3 runs from the conserved cysteine through the conserved F or W. Fields, in order: clone size, V gene, J gene, D gene, CDR3 DNA, CDR3 protein. The D gene is left open where the match is weak. Size is stated for part of the rows, as once, few or many counts, or as a class when the clone is expanded.

abundance: NA
v_gene: TRBV7-6
j_gene: TRBJ1-6
d_gene: TRBD1
CDR3nt: TGTGCCAGCAGCTCCACAGGGGGGGGGAATTCACCCCTCCACTTT
CDR3aa: CASSSTGGGNSPLHF

abundance: NA
v_gene: TRBV5-5
j_gene: TRBJ2-7
d_gene: NA
CDR3nt: TGTGCCAGCAGCTTGGGACGTGGAGGGGCAACCTACGAGCAGTACTTC
CDR3aa: CASSLGRGGATYEQYF

abundance: NA
v_gene: TRBV5-4
j_gene: TRBJ1-6
d_gene: TRBD1
CDR3nt: TGTGCCAGCAGCGATGGGGGACAGGGGAATCGGGGTTCACCCCTCCACTTT
CDR3aa: CASSDGGQGNRGSPLHF

abundance: NA
v_gene: TRBV5-1
j_gene: TRBJ2-1
d_gene: NA
CDR3nt: TGCGCCAGCAGCTTACGGGGTGAGGGCAATGAGCAGTTCTTC
CDR3aa: CASSLRGEGNEQFF

abundance: NA
v_gene: TRBV27
j_gene: TRBJ2-7
d_gene: NA
CDR3nt: TGTGCCAGCAGTTCTGGGCTGTCCACAAGCTACGAGCAGTACTTC
CDR3aa: CASSSGLSTSYEQYF

abundance: NA
v_gene: TRBV12-5
j_gene: TRBJ2-5
d_gene: NA
CDR3nt: TGTGCTAGTGGTTTGTCACGGGGCGGGGAGGACAGGGAGACCCAGTACTTC
CDR3aa: CASGLSRGGEDRETQYF

abundance: NA
v_gene: TRBV2
j_gene: TRBJ1-1
d_gene: NA
CDR3nt: TGTGCCAGCAATTCGGAAGGGGCCGACACTGAAGCTTTCTTT
CDR3aa: CASNSEGADTEAFF

abundance: NA
v_gene: TRBV6-5
j_gene: TRBJ1-6
d_gene: NA
CDR3nt: TGTGCCAGCAGACCCAATTCACTCTCACCCCTCCACTTT
CDR3aa: CASRPNSLSPLHF

abundance: NA
v_gene: TRBV11-2
j_gene: TRBJ1-4
d_gene: NA
CDR3nt: TGTGCCCCCAGCGGGGCTGAAAAACTGTTTTTT
CDR3aa: CAPSGAEKLFF

abundance: NA
v_gene: TRBV19
j_gene: TRBJ1-2
d_gene: TRBD1
CDR3nt: TGTGCCAGTACCAACGGACAGGGCCGAACTTACTATGGCTACACCTTC
CDR3aa: CASTNGQGRTYYGYTF

abundance: NA
v_gene: TRBV9
j_gene: TRBJ1-6
d_gene: NA
CDR3nt: TGTGCCAGCAGCGTAGCCTTTTCACCCCTCCACTTT
CDR3aa: CASSVAFSPLHF

abundance: NA
v_gene: TRBV6-2/TRBV6-3
j_gene: TRBJ1-1
d_gene: NA
CDR3nt: TGTGCCAGCAGTTACTCGATTAGGGTCTCGACGGGGTTCTTT
CDR3aa: CASSYSIRVSTGFF

abundance: medium-sized
v_gene: TRBV27
j_gene: TRBJ1-2
d_gene: TRBD1
CDR3nt: TGTGCCAGCAGTCCCGACAGGGGTTGGGGCTACACCTTC
CDR3aa: CASSPDRGWGYTF

abundance: NA
v_gene: TRBV18
j_gene: TRBJ2-7
d_gene: TRBD1
CDR3nt: TGTGCCAGCTCACCTACGCAGGGGGCGCGCGAGCAGTACTTC
CDR3aa: CASSPTQGAREQYF

abundance: NA
v_gene: TRBV5-1
j_gene: TRBJ2-7
d_gene: TRBD1
CDR3nt: TGCGCCAGCAGCCCCTTGACAGGGGGAGGATACGAGCAGTACTTC
CDR3aa: CASSPLTGGGYEQYF

abundance: NA
v_gene: TRBV19
j_gene: TRBJ1-1
d_gene: NA
CDR3nt: TGTGCCAGTAGTATAGGTAGCCTTGAAGCTTTCTTT
CDR3aa: CASSIGSLEAFF

abundance: NA
v_gene: TRBV5-1
j_gene: TRBJ2-1
d_gene: TRBD2
CDR3nt: TGCGCCAGCAGCTTGGAGCGGGGGGGTTCGGCCTACAATGAGCAGTTCTTC
CDR3aa: CASSLERGGSAYNEQFF

abundance: NA
v_gene: TRBV2
j_gene: TRBJ1-4
d_gene: NA
CDR3nt: TGTGCCAGCAGGGGGGGTGCCCCGAGAGGTGAAAAACTGTTTTTT
CDR3aa: CASRGGAPRGEKLFF

abundance: NA
v_gene: TRBV4-1
j_gene: TRBJ1-1
d_gene: NA
CDR3nt: TGCGCCAGCAGCCACTCCGGGGTGGACGCTGAAGCTTTCTTT
CDR3aa: CASSHSGVDAEAFF

abundance: once
v_gene: TRBV6-6
j_gene: TRBJ2-5
d_gene: NA
CDR3nt: TGTGCCAGCAGCCCGGAGGGGGAGACCCAGTACTTC
CDR3aa: CASSPEGETQYF

abundance: NA
v_gene: TRBV5-8
j_gene: TRBJ2-3
d_gene: NA
CDR3nt: TGTGCCAGCAGCTTTCCTTCCCTGACAGATACGCAGTATTTT
CDR3aa: CASSFPSLTDTQYF

abundance: NA
v_gene: TRBV10-3
j_gene: TRBJ1-1
d_gene: NA
CDR3nt: TGTGCCATCAGTCGAGGGTTTACTGAAGCTTTCTTT
CDR3aa: CAISRGFTEAFF

abundance: NA
v_gene: TRBV7-5
j_gene: TRBJ2-7
d_gene: NA
CDR3nt: TGTGTCAGAAGCTTGACAGGGAAAAAATACGAGCAGTACTTC
CDR3aa: CVRSLTGKKYEQYF

abundance: few
v_gene: TRBV5-1
j_gene: TRBJ1-4
d_gene: NA
CDR3nt: TGCGCCAGCAGCCCGACCGAGACAGGAGGTTCTGAAAAACTGTTTTTT
CDR3aa: CASSPTETGGSEKLFF

abundance: once
v_gene: TRBV11-2
j_gene: TRBJ2-7
d_gene: TRBD1
CDR3nt: TGTGCCAGCAGCTCAACAGGGGAAAGCTCCTACGAGCAGTACTTC
CDR3aa: CASSSTGESSYEQYF

abundance: NA
v_gene: TRBV19
j_gene: TRBJ2-7
d_gene: TRBD2
CDR3nt: TGTGCCAGCGGGGGGGGCCCATCCTACGAGCAGTACTTC
CDR3aa: CASGGGPSYEQYF

abundance: NA
v_gene: TRBV6-1
j_gene: TRBJ1-1
d_gene: TRBD1
CDR3nt: TGTGCCAGCAGTGAAGGGGCCGCCACGAGCAGGGGGCTGGCTTTCTTT
CDR3aa: CASSEGAATSRGLAFF

abundance: NA
v_gene: TRBV3-1/TRBV3-2
j_gene: TRBJ1-1
d_gene: NA
CDR3nt: TGTGCCAGCAGCCAAGACTACAGATGGGGGGACCGGGGAGGGAACACTGAAGCTTTCTTT
CDR3aa: CASSQDYRWGDRGGNTEAFF

abundance: NA
v_gene: TRBV10-3
j_gene: TRBJ2-7
d_gene: NA
CDR3nt: TGTGCCATCAGGGGGGGAGGGGGGGCAGGTTCGAACTACGAGCAGTACTTC
CDR3aa: CAIRGGGGAGSNYEQYF

abundance: NA
v_gene: TRBV5-1
j_gene: TRBJ2-7
d_gene: NA
CDR3nt: TGCGCCAGCAGCGTGAGCTCCTACGAGCAGTACTTC
CDR3aa: CASSVSSYEQYF

abundance: NA
v_gene: TRBV5-1
j_gene: TRBJ2-3
d_gene: TRBD1
CDR3nt: TGCGCCAGCAGCTTGGGCAGGGGGACGCCCACAGATACGCAGTATTTT
CDR3aa: CASSLGRGTPTDTQYF

abundance: NA
v_gene: TRBV18
j_gene: TRBJ2-6
d_gene: NA
CDR3nt: TGTGCCAGCTCACTTGACGGAGGTGCTGGGGCCAACGTCCTGACTTTC
CDR3aa: CASSLDGGAGANVLTF

abundance: once
v_gene: TRBV3-1/TRBV3-2
j_gene: TRBJ1-1
d_gene: NA
CDR3nt: TGTGCCAGCAGCCCTCAGGCAGGGAACACTGAAGCTTTCTTT
CDR3aa: CASSPQAGNTEAFF

abundance: once
v_gene: TRBV11-2
j_gene: TRBJ1-3
d_gene: TRBD1
CDR3nt: TGTGCCAGCAGCTTATCCTGGACAGGGGGTTCTGGAAACACCATATATTTT
CDR3aa: CASSLSWTGGSGNTIYF

abundance: NA
v_gene: TRBV9
j_gene: TRBJ2-7
d_gene: NA
CDR3nt: TGTGCCAGCAGCGTAGGGGACATCCCCTACGAGCAGTACTTC
CDR3aa: CASSVGDIPYEQYF

abundance: NA
v_gene: TRBV11-2
j_gene: TRBJ2-1
d_gene: NA
CDR3nt: TGTGCCAGCAGCTTTTGGGGGACTTACAATGAGCAGTTCTTC
CDR3aa: CASSFWGTYNEQFF

abundance: NA
v_gene: TRBV9
j_gene: TRBJ2-3
d_gene: NA
CDR3nt: TGTGCCAGCAGCGAGCCTCCAGATACGCAGTATTTT
CDR3aa: CASSEPPDTQYF

abundance: NA
v_gene: TRBV25-1
j_gene: TRBJ2-3
d_gene: TRBD2
CDR3nt: TGTGCCAGCAGTGATTTTGAAATGCCGGGGGGGCAGTATTTT
CDR3aa: CASSDFEMPGGQYF

abundance: NA
v_gene: TRBV5-1
j_gene: TRBJ2-7
d_gene: NA
CDR3nt: TGCGCCAGCAGCTTGGTCCAGACAACAAGCTCCTACGAGCAGTACTTC
CDR3aa: CASSLVQTTSSYEQYF

abundance: NA
v_gene: TRBV19
j_gene: TRBJ2-7
d_gene: TRBD1
CDR3nt: TGTGCCAGTAGTACCTCCCGGGACAGATTTTACGAGCAGTACTTC
CDR3aa: CASSTSRDRFYEQYF

abundance: NA
v_gene: TRBV7-9
j_gene: TRBJ2-5
d_gene: NA
CDR3nt: TGTGCCAGCAGCATCAGGGGTGCGGAGACCCAGTACTTC
CDR3aa: CASSIRGAETQYF

abundance: NA
v_gene: TRBV7-9
j_gene: TRBJ1-2
d_gene: TRBD1
CDR3nt: TGTGCCAGCAGCTTCAGCCGACAGGGACTTTATGGCTACACCTTC
CDR3aa: CASSFSRQGLYGYTF

abundance: NA
v_gene: TRBV2
j_gene: TRBJ2-1
d_gene: NA
CDR3nt: TGTGCCAGCAGTGGTTTACCGCGTGGAGGGGGGGCAGAGCAGTTCTTC
CDR3aa: CASSGLPRGGGAEQFF

abundance: NA
v_gene: TRBV9
j_gene: TRBJ2-2
d_gene: NA
CDR3nt: TGTGCCAGCAGCGTAGGGGGGGAGGCACGGGAGCTGTTTTTT
CDR3aa: CASSVGGEARELFF

abundance: NA
v_gene: TRBV7-2
j_gene: TRBJ1-2
d_gene: TRBD1
CDR3nt: TGTGCCAGCAGCTTATATTTGGGGGACAGGGGAGGGGATGGCTACACCTTC
CDR3aa: CASSLYLGDRGGDGYTF

abundance: NA
v_gene: TRBV19
j_gene: TRBJ2-5
d_gene: TRBD1
CDR3nt: TGTGCCAGTACCGCGACAGGGGAAACCCAGTACTTC
CDR3aa: CASTATGETQYF

abundance: NA
v_gene: TRBV18
j_gene: TRBJ2-5
d_gene: NA
CDR3nt: TGTGCCAGCTCACCACGTAACGGAGCACAAGAGACCCAGTACTTC
CDR3aa: CASSPRNGAQETQYF

abundance: NA
v_gene: TRBV6-5
j_gene: TRBJ2-7
d_gene: NA
CDR3nt: TGTGCCAGCAGTCCCAGGGGCTTGGTCTCCTACGAGCAGTACTTC
CDR3aa: CASSPRGLVSYEQYF

abundance: few
v_gene: TRBV11-2
j_gene: TRBJ1-2
d_gene: NA
CDR3nt: TGTGCCAGCAGCTTTCAGGGGAACTATGGCTACACCTTC
CDR3aa: CASSFQGNYGYTF

abundance: once
v_gene: TRBV19
j_gene: TRBJ1-2
d_gene: NA
CDR3nt: TGTGCCAGTAGTATCAACATCTATGGCTACACCTTC
CDR3aa: CASSINIYGYTF